These 26 T cell receptor beta chains came from one sample sequenced in a study of cytomegalovirus exposure and HLA in healthy donors. The study ran its PCR with 60 Vbeta and 13 Jbeta primers. Only in-frame clones appear in the TCRdb table, and some are missing; sequencing was by immunoSEQ multiplex PCR. Found here are 80,000 to 130,000 clones, 65% to 80% of them singletons; the top ten hold just under 4%. Sequenced: PBMCs. The receptor source for this set is a woman in her forties or fifties in good health and CMV-seropositive.

Concerning this clone itself: Relative to the germline gene, one junction end is altered; a read error may explain this. This chain uses TRBV7-9 with TRBJ1-4, with 7 nucleotides matching TRBD1. The CDR3 contains 15 residues. The germline gives CDR1 SEHNR, CDR2 FQNEAQ (reference sequence). CDR3 sequence (DNA): TGTTCCAGCAGCCACACTGACAGGGAACCGGCAAAACTGTTTTTT. It codes for CSSSHTDREPAKLFF.

This clone turned up a few times. This chain connects TRBV10-3 to TRBJ1-1; TRBD1 aligns across 9 bases. Trimming cost V 7 bases and J 4 bases; bases outside gene matches: 1. Germline assignment: CDR1 ENHRY and CDR2 SYGVKD. The CDR3 runs to 12 residues. The CDR3 is CAIKDRGTEAFF. The DNA of the CDR3 is TGTGCCATCAAGGACAGGGGCACTGAAGCTTTCTTT.

The chain employs TRBV6-1 and TRBJ2-7; D perhaps matches TRBD2 (6 bases). The CDR3 is 13 residues long. CDR1 is MNHNS and CDR2 is SASEGT in the germline V gene. Deletions cut 2 bases from V and 9 bases from J, with 14 bases between. DNA for the CDR3: TGTGCCAGCAGTGAAAGGGAGGACCGGGGGCAGTACTTC. The encoded protein is CASSEREDRGQYF.

The chain carries TRBV5-8 and TRBJ2-1; the match to TRBD1 covers 8 bases. Trimming removed 3 bases from V and 8 bases from J; junction bases left unmatched: 10. The CDR3 is 15 amino acids. From germline, CDR1 is SGHTS and CDR2 YDEGEE. This CDR3 reads CASSSGTGLSDEQFF. Here the CDR3 DNA reads TGTGCCAGCAGCTCCGGGACAGGTCTCTCGGATGAGCAGTTCTTC.

Here the CDR3 reads CASSLTGMYEQYF. The CDR3 DNA reads TGTGCCAGCAGTTTAACAGGGATGTACGAGCAGTACTTC. The V call is TRBV27, the J call TRBJ2-7; a weak D match, TRBD1 (6 bases). The ends were cut back, 2 bases at V and 4 bases at J, with 9 bases in the middle. CDR1 and CDR2 from the germline V gene are MNHEY and SMNVEV (reference sequence). The length of the CDR3 is 13 residues.

This clone is a singleton in its sample. The V and J genes are TRBV4-1 and TRBJ1-2; 8 positions agree with TRBD1. The germline gives CDR1 MGHRA, CDR2 YSYEKL. The CDR3 spans 16 residues. Trimming took 0 bases from V and 3 from J; bases not matched to a gene: 6. CDR3: CASSQDSGQGDYGYTF. The CDR3, as DNA: TGCGCCAGCAGCCAAGATTCCGGACAGGGCGACTATGGCTACACCTTC.

The J gene is TRBJ1-6, the V gene TRBV7-9; a possible D gene is TRBD1 (6 bases). V lost 5 bases to trimming and J lost 5 bases, with 16 bases between them. CDR1 and CDR2 (germline): SEHNR, FQNEAQ (reference sequence). The CDR3 length is 16 residues. CDR3 region: CASSLNRVMDNSPLHF. The CDR3 DNA is TGTGCCAGCAGCCTGAACAGGGTAATGGATAATTCACCCCTCCACTTT.

The rearrangement links TRBV19 to TRBJ2-5; 11 bases are a match to TRBD2. With V trimmed by 3 bases and J by 5 bases, 8 bases remained unmatched. This CDR3 is built from 16 residues. Germline V gene sequence: CDR1 LNHDA, CDR2 SQIVND (reference sequence). Here the CDR3 reads CASSISGGAFGETQYF. In nucleotides, the CDR3 is TGTGCCAGTAGTATTAGCGGGGGGGCCTTCGGGGAGACCCAGTACTTC. The full variable domain, with the rest looked up from reference TRBV19 and TRBJ2-5, is DGGITQSPKYLFRKEGQNVTLSCEQNLNHDAMYWYRQDPGQGLRLIYYSQIVNDFQKGDIAEGYSVSREKKESFPLTVTSAQKNPTAFYLCASSISGGAFGETQYFGPGTRLLVL.

CDR3 bases: TGTGCCAGCTCACCACCGGGACTAGTCATTACGCAGTATTTT. Its protein is CASSPPGLVITQYF. This rearrangement joins TRBV18 to TRBJ2-3; 8 nucleotides line up with TRBD2. This CDR3 is built from 14 residues. V lost 0 bases to trimming and J lost 8 bases; unmatched junction nucleotides: 4. Germline CDR1 is KGHSH and CDR2 is LQKENI.

This clone showed up just once. V is TRBV2 and J is TRBJ2-1, with 11 bases fitting TRBD2. From germline, CDR1 is SNHLY and CDR2 FYNNEI. V shed 7 bases, J shed 3 bases, and the junction held 5 bases outside the gene matches. There are 15 residues in the CDR3. CDR3 DNA sequence: TGTGCCAGCAAACCGGGACTAGCGGACTACAATGAGCAGTTCTTC. It encodes CASKPGLADYNEQFF.

The genes are TRBV25-1 and TRBJ2-1; a weak D match, TRBD1 (6 bases). The CDR3 has 14 residues. Germline V CDR1 and CDR2: MGHDK, SYGVNS. Trimming took 9 bases from V and 7 from J, leaving 19 bases between them. The CDR3 nucleotides read TGTGCCAGTTCACGGCACGCAGGGGAGAATGAGCAGTTCTTC. This sequence encodes CASSRHAGENEQFF.

This chain uses TRBV12-5 with TRBJ2-4; weak D call: TRBD1 (6 bases). This CDR3 has 13 amino acids. The V gene's germline CDR1 is LGHNT and CDR2 FRNRAP. Trimming took off 5 bases at V and 2 bases at J, with 7 bases between the two ends. This CDR3 reads CASGGQTKNIQYF. The CDR3 DNA follows: TGTGCTAGTGGTGGACAGACCAAAAACATTCAGTACTTC.

The chain employs TRBV27 and TRBJ2-3, with 8 bases matching TRBD2. This CDR3 region has 12 residues. Germline V CDR1 and CDR2: MNHEY, SMNVEV (reference sequence). J was trimmed by 6 bases and V by 4 bases; bases with no gene match: 0. The CDR3 protein is CASSSGGDTQYF. As DNA, the CDR3 is TGTGCCAGCAGTTCGGGGGGGGATACGCAGTATTTT.

This sequence joins TRBV9 and TRBJ2-3; D is undetermined. The length of the CDR3 is 14 residues. Germline CDR1 is SGDLS and CDR2 is YYNGEE. V was pared by 1 base and J by 2 bases, with 8 bases between. The CDR3 nucleotides are TGTGCCAGCAGCGTAAACATTCTCACAGATACGCAGTATTTT. It yields the protein CASSVNILTDTQYF.

The chain couples TRBV19 to TRBJ1-2; 9 bases align to TRBD1. CDR3 length: 15 amino acids. Germline V gene data show CDR1 as LNHDA and CDR2 as SQIVND (reference sequence). J gave up 4 bases and V 7 bases, and 10 bases lay outside the gene matches. The CDR3 loop is CASTMRTGDSYGYTF. In DNA form, the CDR3 reads TGTGCCAGTACCATGAGGACAGGGGACTCCTATGGCTACACCTTC. The full variable domain, its missing parts supplied by reference TRBV19 and TRBJ1-2, is DGGITQSPKYLFRKEGQNVTLSCEQNLNHDAMYWYRQDPGQGLRLIYYSQIVNDFQKGDIAEGYSVSREKKESFPLTVTSAQKNPTAFYLCASTMRTGDSYGYTFGSGTRLTVV.

V gene TRBV27 combines with J gene TRBJ1-1; possibly TRBD1 for D (5 bases). V was cut by 3 bases and J by 2 bases, with 13 bases left in between. The germline V gene encodes CDR1 MNHEY and CDR2 SMNVEV (reference sequence). This CDR3 comprises 15 residues. Written as DNA, the CDR3 is TGTGCCAGCAGTTTCTGGGGGGAGGCTAACACTGAAGCTTTCTTT. Amino acid sequence: CASSFWGEANTEAFF.

CDR3 amino acids: CASSRPGSTDTQYF. DNA for the CDR3: TGTGCCAGCAGTCGCCCAGGGAGCACAGATACGCAGTATTTT. The chain combines TRBV25-1 with TRBJ2-3; the D gene is possibly TRBD1 (5 bases). The CDR3 sequence is 14 residues long. Germline CDR1 is MGHDK and CDR2 is SYGVNS. V lost 5 bases, J lost 0 bases, and 9 bases lay in between.

The chain uses TRBV7-9 and TRBJ2-1; the D gene is possibly TRBD1 (6 bases). This CDR3 has 12 amino acids. The germline CDR1 and CDR2 sequences are SEHNR and FQNEAQ (reference sequence). Trimming cost V 3 bases and J 10 bases, with 10 bases left between them. Written as DNA, the CDR3 is TGTGCCAGCAGCTTCAGACAGGCAGAGCAGTTCTTC. Its translation: CASSFRQAEQFF.

CDR3 amino acids: CASSSGHYSGNTIYF. Here the CDR3 DNA reads TGTGCCAGCAGCTCGGGACACTACTCTGGAAACACCATATATTTT. This chain links TRBV5-8 with TRBJ1-3; a weak D match, TRBD1 (6 bases). The CDR3 has 15 residues. V was cut by 3 bases and J by 0 bases, with 10 bases left in between. CDR1 is SGHTS, CDR2 YDEGEE, per germline.

Regarding this clone: No conserved phenylalanine or tryptophan ends this CDR3, so it is likely a read error. The DNA is omitted, as the CDR3 cannot be located on it reliably, and the CDR3 follows TCRdb's listing. The J gene is TRBJ2-7, the V gene TRBV15; the table's TRBD1 call for D was not verified on the DNA. The CDR3 has 15 amino acids, counting both end residues. The germline V gene encodes CDR1 LNHNV and CDR2 YYDKDF (reference sequence). Here the CDR3 reads CATSRDPGDIYEHYC.

There are a few counts of this clone. The V gene is TRBV25-1, the J gene TRBJ1-4; D uncertain. CDR1 is MGHDK and CDR2 is SYGVNS in the germline V gene. V gave up 1 base and J gave up 4 bases, with 7 bases separating them. The CDR3 has 14 residues. DNA for the CDR3: TGTGCCAGCAGTGAATTCGGGAGTAATGAAAAACTGTTTTTT. Translated, it gives CASSEFGSNEKLFF.

The chain links TRBV19 to TRBJ1-2, with D maybe TRBD1 (6 bases). The V and J ends lost 4 bases and 3 bases respectively, with 6 bases between them. Germline V gene sequence: CDR1 LNHDA, CDR2 SQIVND (reference sequence). The CDR3 is 12 residues long. This CDR3 is CASSRTDYGYTF. For the CDR3, the DNA is TGTGCCAGTAGTAGGACAGACTATGGCTACACCTTC.

V and J are TRBV20-1 and TRBJ1-1, with 7 bases aligning to TRBD1. Germline CDR1 DFQATT, CDR2 SNEGSKA (reference sequence). The CDR3 sequence is 11 residues long. Trimming removed 6 bases from V and 7 bases from J; junction bases left unmatched: 5. The CDR3 is CSALGGLEAFF. Written as DNA, the CDR3 is TGCAGTGCGCTAGGGGGCCTTGAAGCTTTCTTT.

CDR3 protein: CASSLDRGGWDFFYEQYF. CDR3 nucleotides: TGTGCCAGCAGCTTAGATCGGGGGGGTTGGGACTTCTTCTACGAGCAGTACTTC. The rearrangement uses TRBV7-9 and TRBJ2-5; the match to TRBD2 covers 8 bases. The DNA end favors TRBJ2-7, so the J call may be wrong. Germline loops: CDR1 SEHNR, CDR2 FQNEAQ (reference sequence). The CDR3 consists of 18 residues.

This clone occurred once. Its ends do not fully match the called genes, so a read error is possible. V gene TRBV6-1 combines with J gene TRBJ2-7; a possible D gene is TRBD1 (6 bases). The germline V gene has CDR1 MNHNS and CDR2 SASEGT. The CDR3 sequence is 13 residues long. In DNA, the CDR3 is TGTGCCAGCAGCGAAGGACAGCTCTTTGGGCAGTACTTC. Its protein product is CASSEGQLFGQYF.

V is TRBV6-6 and J is TRBJ1-2; unclear D gene. Germline CDR1 MNHNY, CDR2 SVGAGI (reference sequence). There are 13 residues in the CDR3. The germline V and J ends were trimmed by 6 bases and 6 bases, with 14 bases remaining between them. The CDR3 DNA reads TGTGCCAGCAGCCTCGAGGGATTTAATGGCTACACCTTC. Translating gives CASSLEGFNGYTF.